This record looks at one T cell receptor (beta chain) sequence and its context. This specimen comes from a study of blood T cell repertoires in COVID-19. The wider study: From the United States, Italy and Spain came samples of acute and convalescent COVID-19. Sample material is recorded as cDNA or gDNA derived from T cells, B-cell-depleted T cells, or PBMCs.

Germline-derived CDR1 and CDR2 are LNHNV and YYDKDF (reference sequence). Trimming cost V 1 base and J 2 bases; bases outside gene matches: 1. The CDR3 has 15 residues. Sequencing was performed with immunoSEQ multiplex PCR; in TCRdb, only in-frame clones are kept and a portion is missing. In the table there are fewer than 90,000 clones, 86% of which are singletons. This receptor was identified in a man aged 50 or older with active or convalescent COVID-19. The sample consisted of peripheral blood. The genes are TRBV15 and TRBJ2-3; 9 positions agree with TRBD1. This CDR3 reads CATSRGDRDTDTQYF. DNA for the CDR3: TGTGCCACCAGCAGAGGGGACAGGGACACAGATACGCAGTATTTT.